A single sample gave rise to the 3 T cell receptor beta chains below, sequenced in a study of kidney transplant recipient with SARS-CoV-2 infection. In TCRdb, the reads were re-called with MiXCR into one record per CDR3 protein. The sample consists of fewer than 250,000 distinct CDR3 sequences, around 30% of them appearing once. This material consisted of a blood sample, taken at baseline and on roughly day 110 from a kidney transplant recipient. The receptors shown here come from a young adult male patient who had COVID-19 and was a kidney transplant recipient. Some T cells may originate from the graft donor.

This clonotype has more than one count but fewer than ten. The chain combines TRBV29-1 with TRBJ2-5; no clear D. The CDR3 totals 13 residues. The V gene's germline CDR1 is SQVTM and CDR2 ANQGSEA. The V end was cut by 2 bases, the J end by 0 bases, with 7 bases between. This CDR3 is CSVELVNQETQYF. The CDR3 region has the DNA TGCAGCGTTGAACTGGTGAACCAAGAGACCCAGTACTTC.

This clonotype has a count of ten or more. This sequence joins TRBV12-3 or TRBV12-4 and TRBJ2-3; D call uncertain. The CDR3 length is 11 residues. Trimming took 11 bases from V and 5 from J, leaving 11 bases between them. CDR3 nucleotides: TGTGCCGTCTCGAAGGGAGATACGCAGTATTTT. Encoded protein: CAVSKGDTQYF.

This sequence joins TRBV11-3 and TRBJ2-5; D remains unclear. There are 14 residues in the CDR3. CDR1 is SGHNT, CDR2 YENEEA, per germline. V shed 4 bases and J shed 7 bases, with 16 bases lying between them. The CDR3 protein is CASSYISAPGTQYF. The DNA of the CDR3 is TGTGCCAGCAGCTACATTTCCGCTCCAGGGACCCAGTACTTC.